This T cell receptor (beta chain) was captured by sequencing in a study of Ad26.COV2.S vaccination and SARS-CoV-2 variants. Study-wide points: In vaccinated individuals, spike-specific CD8+ and CD4+ T cell responses reportedly displayed substantial breadth.

Details on this clone: The antigen is not known.

Treatment noted: some 19 received Ad26.COV2.S at low or high dose, single or two shots; about 5 received placebo; per-sample allocation not given. Collection of the samples took place on day 63 after the first injection of vaccine or placebo. Donor was an adult aged 18-55 years in Boston. Measured with immunoSEQ multiplex PCR; TCRdb has only the in-frame clones, and not every one. The sample lists hundreds of thousands of clones, approximately 86% occurring once. Trimming took 1 base from V and 10 from J, leaving 9 bases between them. The CDR3 extends over 12 amino acids. Germline V gene lookup returns CDR1 SGDLS and CDR2 YYNGEE.

This TCR was sampled from a person aged 18-65 years who received the Ad26.COV2.S COVID-19 vaccine or a placebo. The rearrangement links TRBV9 to TRBJ2-1; weak D call: TRBD1 (5 bases). The material was peripheral blood, obtained in a trial of Ad26.COV2.S vaccine versus placebo. The CDR3: CASSVQGREQFF. CDR3 sequence (DNA): TGTGCCAGCAGCGTACAGGGCAGGGAGCAGTTCTTC. Supplemented by reference TRBV9 and TRBJ2-1, the full variable domain reads DSGVTQTPKHLITATGQRVTLRCSPRSGDLSVYWYQQSLDQGLQFLIQYYNGEERAKGNILERFSAQQFPDLHSELNLSSLELGDSALYFCASSVQGREQFFGPGTRLTVL.